A single sample is the source of the 17 T cell receptor beta chains below, sequenced in a study of T cell repertoires in cytomegalovirus infection (dated by TCRdb to about 2019). Reading the label with the study, this specimen's treatment or condition is: in vitro stimulation with specific CMV peptide epitopes to enrich CMV-specific T cells. Reads for this sample came from an Illumina HiSeq 1500. TCRdb redid the processing of the public reads, applying fastp at Q25 and MiXCR, and retained in-frame beta chains. Duplicate CDR3 protein sequences are folded into a single record with the most common DNA and genes. In all, the sample holds under 90,000 distinct CDR3 sequences, and roughly 44% of those were seen once. 93% of the sample goes to the ten largest clones. Antigens for these TCRs are unknown. This specimen was CD8+ T cells from cultured PBMCs, taken from culture after CMV antigen stimulation. The receptors were gathered from a human donor in good health (CMV status not recorded). Some clones in this sample may be carry-over from other donors' samples.

This clonotype was seen a handful of times. The chain recombines TRBV11-2 with TRBJ2-7; 9 positions match TRBD2. V was pared by 2 bases and J by 4 bases, with 9 bases of the junction left unmatched. This CDR3 contains 16 residues. The V gene's germline CDR1 is SGHAT and CDR2 FQNNGV. The DNA for the CDR3 is TGTGCCAGCAGCTTATTTGGCGGGGGGGCGGAATACGAGCAGTACTTC. Residues: CASSLFGGGAEYEQYF.

This clonotype was observed a few times. The J gene is TRBJ1-5, the V gene TRBV4-1; possibly TRBD1 for D (6 bases). Per germline, CDR1 MGHRA and CDR2 YSYEKL. The V gene lost 2 bases and the J gene lost 5 bases, with 7 bases spanning the gap. The CDR3 runs 13 residues. In DNA form, the CDR3 reads TGCGCCAGCAGCCAAAACAGGGATCAGCCCCAGCATTTT. Protein: CASSQNRDQPQHF.

This clonotype appeared a few times. V usage is TRBV12-3 or TRBV12-4 and J usage is TRBJ2-1; D not resolved. Trimming shortened V by 3 bases and J by 4 bases, and 7 bases separated the two germline ends. The CDR3 totals 13 residues. CDR3 in DNA: TGTGCCAGCAGTTTTCGGGTTTACAATGAGCAGTTCTTC. The encoded protein is CASSFRVYNEQFF.

This chain links TRBV14 with TRBJ1-1, with 8 bases aligning to TRBD1. V dropped 4 bases and J dropped 10; count of bases not matched to a gene: 17. The CDR3 consists of 16 residues. Germline CDR1 and CDR2: SGHDN and FVKESK. The CDR3 DNA sequence: TGTGCCAGCAGCCTGACCGGACAGGGAGGTCCCCGTAGAGCTTTCTTT. Translation gives CASSLTGQGGPRRAFF.

The chain uses TRBV7-4 and TRBJ2-5, with 8 nucleotides matching TRBD2. This CDR3 region has 16 residues. Germline CDR1 is SGHVT and CDR2 is SQSDAQ. With V trimmed by 1 base and J by 1 base, 5 bases remained unmatched. This chain's CDR3 is CASSLGQAGGQETQYF. The CDR3 coding sequence is TGTGCCAGCAGCTTAGGACAGGCGGGAGGCCAAGAGACCCAGTACTTC.

This clonotype appeared a few times. V gene TRBV27 combines with J gene TRBJ2-2; possible D gene TRBD1, 6 bases. The CDR3 totals 13 residues. The germline CDR1 and CDR2 sequences are MNHEY and SMNVEV (reference sequence). V lost 8 bases and J lost 6, with 13 bases in between. CDR3: CASRTDPPGELFF. Written as DNA, the CDR3 is TGTGCCAGCCGGACAGACCCCCCCGGGGAGCTGTTTTTT.

The chain couples TRBV29-1 to TRBJ1-3; no firm D call. The V gene's germline CDR1 is SQVTM and CDR2 ANQGSEA. This CDR3 contains 14 residues. V lost 0 bases and J lost 0, with 6 bases in between. The CDR3 reads CSVEELGSGNTIYF. As DNA, the CDR3 is TGCAGCGTTGAAGAACTCGGCTCTGGAAACACCATATATTTT.

The chain employs TRBV15 and TRBJ2-1; D may correspond to TRBD1 or TRBD2 (5 bases each). V lost 1 base and J lost 0, with 7 bases in between. CDR1 is LNHNV and CDR2 is YYDKDF in the germline V gene (reference sequence). The CDR3 is made up of 15 amino acids. Written as DNA, the CDR3 is TGTGCCACCAGCAGAGCAGGGAGCTCCTACAATGAGCAGTTCTTC. It encodes CATSRAGSSYNEQFF.

The chain employs TRBV28 and TRBJ2-7; TRBD2 agrees at 10 bases. This CDR3 spans 16 amino acids. CDR1 is MDHEN and CDR2 is SYDVKM in the germline V gene. V lost 7 bases to trimming and J lost 0 bases; unmatched junction nucleotides: 9. The CDR3 is CASTGASGSDSYEQYF. CDR3 nucleotides: TGTGCCAGCACCGGTGCTAGCGGGAGTGACTCCTACGAGCAGTACTTC.

This clonotype was observed a few times. This chain links TRBV12-3 or TRBV12-4 with TRBJ2-2, with TRBD1 matching 7 bases. This CDR3 has 12 amino acids. The V segment lost 3 bases and the J segment 14 bases; nucleotides outside the gene matches: 6. The DNA for the CDR3 is TGTGCCAGCAGTTTGTCTGGGACAGCACTGTTTTTT. It encodes CASSLSGTALFF.

The chain uses TRBV28 and TRBJ1-2; D possibly corresponds to TRBD1 (5 bases). The CDR3 runs to 14 residues. The V gene's germline CDR1 is MDHEN and CDR2 SYDVKM. Trimming stripped 2 bases from V and 6 bases from J, with 13 bases between. The CDR3 DNA is TGTGCCAGCAGTTTAGTGGGGGGTTTGAATGGCTACACCTTC. It translates to CASSLVGGLNGYTF.

This clonotype was seen more than once but under ten times. The chain joins TRBV12-3 or TRBV12-4 to TRBJ2-5; tentatively, D is TRBD2 (5 bases). The CDR3 spans 14 residues. With 10 bases removed from V and 1 base from J, the gap between germline ends came to 16 bases. CDR3: CATSRGSSQETQYF. The CDR3 nucleotides read TGTGCCACCTCACGGGGTTCGTCCCAAGAGACCCAGTACTTC.

This chain links TRBV7-9 with TRBJ2-7; a possible D gene is TRBD2 (5 bases). Trimming took off 1 base at V and 2 bases at J, with 15 bases between the two ends. The CDR3 is 16 residues long. CDR1 is SEHNR and CDR2 is FQNEAQ in the germline V gene (reference sequence). The CDR3 spells CASSLEGSMRAYEQYF. The CDR3 DNA reads as TGTGCCAGCAGCTTAGAGGGTTCCATGCGGGCCTACGAGCAGTACTTC. Looking up the rest from reference TRBV7-9 and TRBJ2-7 gives the full variable domain: DTGVSQNPRHKITKRGQNVTFRCDPISEHNRLYWYRQTLGQGPEFLTYFQNEAQLEKSRLLSDRFSAERPKGSFSTLEIQRTEQGDSAMYLCASSLEGSMRAYEQYFGPGTRLTVT.

The CDR3 sequence: CASRSYPGQGPENIQYF. The CDR3 DNA reads TGTGCCAGCAGGAGCTATCCGGGACAGGGGCCTGAGAACATTCAGTACTTC. This chain uses TRBV27 with TRBJ2-4; 10 bases are shared with TRBD1. The CDR3 is 17 residues long. The junction had 15 bases not matched to a gene; V was cut back by 6 bases and J by 7 bases. The germline gives CDR1 MNHEY, CDR2 SMNVEV (reference sequence).

This clonotype was recorded many times. The V and J genes are TRBV7-8 and TRBJ2-1, with no clear D. Trimming stripped 2 bases from V and 0 bases from J, with 14 bases between. In germline, CDR1 is SGHVS, CDR2 FQNEAQ. The CDR3 has 17 amino acids. The CDR3: CASSLIEDGTSYNEQFF. The CDR3 DNA sequence: TGTGCCAGCAGCTTAATTGAGGACGGAACCTCCTACAATGAGCAGTTCTTC.

The chain uses TRBV15 and TRBJ2-1; 10 nucleotides align to TRBD2. This CDR3 has 17 residues. Germline-derived CDR1 and CDR2 are LNHNV and YYDKDF (reference sequence). Trimming took 5 bases from V and 3 from J; bases not matched to a gene: 10. In nucleotides, the CDR3 is TGTGCCACCAGCCGCGAAGCGCTAGCGGGAGTCTACAATGAGCAGTTCTTC. It is translated as CATSREALAGVYNEQFF. Variable domain in full (rest from reference TRBV15 and TRBJ2-1): DAMVIQNPRYQVTQFGKPVTLSCSQTLNHNVMYWYQQKSSQAPKLLFHYYDKDFNNEADTPDNFQSRRPNTSFCFLDIRSPGLGDTAMYLCATSREALAGVYNEQFFGPGTRLTVL.

The V gene is TRBV11-3, the J gene TRBJ2-1; D gene unclear. Trimming stripped 4 bases from V and 2 bases from J, with 6 bases between. Germline lookup yields CDR1 SGHNT and CDR2 YENEEA. The CDR3 contains 13 residues. The CDR3 coding sequence is TGTGCCAGCAGCTCCGAGACCTACAATGAGCAGTTCTTC. This sequence encodes CASSSETYNEQFF.